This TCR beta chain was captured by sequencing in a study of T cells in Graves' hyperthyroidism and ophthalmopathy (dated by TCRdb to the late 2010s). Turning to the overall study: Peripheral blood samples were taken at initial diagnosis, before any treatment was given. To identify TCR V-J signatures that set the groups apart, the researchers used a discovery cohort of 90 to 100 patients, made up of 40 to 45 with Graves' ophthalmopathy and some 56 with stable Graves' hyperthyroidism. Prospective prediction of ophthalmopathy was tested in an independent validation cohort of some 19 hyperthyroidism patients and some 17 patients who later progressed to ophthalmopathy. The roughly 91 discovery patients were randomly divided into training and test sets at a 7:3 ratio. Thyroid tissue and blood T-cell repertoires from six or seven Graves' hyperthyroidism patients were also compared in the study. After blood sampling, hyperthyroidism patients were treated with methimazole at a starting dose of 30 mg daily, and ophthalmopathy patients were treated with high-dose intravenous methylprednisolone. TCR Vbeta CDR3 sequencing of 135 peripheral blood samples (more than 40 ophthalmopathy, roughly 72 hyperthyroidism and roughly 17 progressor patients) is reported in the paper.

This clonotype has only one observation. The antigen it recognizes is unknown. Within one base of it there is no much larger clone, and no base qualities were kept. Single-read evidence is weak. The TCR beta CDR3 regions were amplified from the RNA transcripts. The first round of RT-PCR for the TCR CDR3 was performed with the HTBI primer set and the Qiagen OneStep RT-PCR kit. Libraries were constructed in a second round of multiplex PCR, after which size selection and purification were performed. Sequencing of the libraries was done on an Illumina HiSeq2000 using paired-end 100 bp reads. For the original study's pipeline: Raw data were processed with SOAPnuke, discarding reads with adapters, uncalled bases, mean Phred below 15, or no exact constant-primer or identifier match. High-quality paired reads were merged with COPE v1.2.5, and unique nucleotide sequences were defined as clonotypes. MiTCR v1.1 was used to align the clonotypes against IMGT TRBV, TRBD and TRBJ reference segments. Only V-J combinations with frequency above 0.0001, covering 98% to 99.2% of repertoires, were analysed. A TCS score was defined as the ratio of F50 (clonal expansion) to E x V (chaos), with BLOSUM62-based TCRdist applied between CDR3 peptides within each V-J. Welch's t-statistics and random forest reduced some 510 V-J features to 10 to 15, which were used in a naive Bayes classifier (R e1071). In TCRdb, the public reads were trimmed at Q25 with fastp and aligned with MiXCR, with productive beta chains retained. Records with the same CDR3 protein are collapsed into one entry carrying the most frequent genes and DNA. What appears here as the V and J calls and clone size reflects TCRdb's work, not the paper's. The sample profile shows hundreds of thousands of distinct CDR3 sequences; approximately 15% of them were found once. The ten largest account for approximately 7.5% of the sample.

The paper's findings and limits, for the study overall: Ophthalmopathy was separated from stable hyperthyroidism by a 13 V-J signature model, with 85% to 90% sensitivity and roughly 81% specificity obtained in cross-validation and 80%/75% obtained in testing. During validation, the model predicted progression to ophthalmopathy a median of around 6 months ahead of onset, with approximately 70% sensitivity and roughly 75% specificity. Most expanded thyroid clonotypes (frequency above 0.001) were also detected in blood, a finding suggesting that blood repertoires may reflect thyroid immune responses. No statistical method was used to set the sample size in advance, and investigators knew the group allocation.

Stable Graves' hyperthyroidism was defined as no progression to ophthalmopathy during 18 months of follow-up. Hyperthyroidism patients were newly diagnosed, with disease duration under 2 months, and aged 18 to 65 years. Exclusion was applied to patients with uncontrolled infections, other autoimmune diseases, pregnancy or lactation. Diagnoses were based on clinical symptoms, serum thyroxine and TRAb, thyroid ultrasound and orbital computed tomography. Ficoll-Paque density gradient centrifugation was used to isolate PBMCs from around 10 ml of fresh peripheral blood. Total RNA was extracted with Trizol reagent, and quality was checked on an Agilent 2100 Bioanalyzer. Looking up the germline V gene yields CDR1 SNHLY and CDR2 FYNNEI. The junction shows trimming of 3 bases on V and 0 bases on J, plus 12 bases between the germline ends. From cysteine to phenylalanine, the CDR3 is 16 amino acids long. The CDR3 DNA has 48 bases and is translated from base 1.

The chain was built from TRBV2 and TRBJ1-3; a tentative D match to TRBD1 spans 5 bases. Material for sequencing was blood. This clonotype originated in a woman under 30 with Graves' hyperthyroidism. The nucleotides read TGTGCCAGCAGTGATTTGACAGCTTTCTCTGGAAACACCATATATTTT. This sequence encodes CASSDLTAFSGNTIYF.